This TCR beta chain originates from a study of OX40 agonist ivuxolimab in advanced cancers. General notes on the study: The costimulatory receptor OX40 (CD134) was targeted by ivuxolimab, a fully human IgG2 agonistic monoclonal antibody. Intravenous ivuxolimab was administered to patients every 2 weeks at six dose levels: 0.01, 0.1, 0.3, 1.5, 3 and 10 mg/kg. Of the roughly 51 dose-escalation patients, hepatocellular carcinoma was present in about 20, melanoma in approximately 15, renal cell carcinoma in 9 and head and neck cancer in 9. The dose-escalation cohort was over 70% male with a mean age of about 54 years, ranging from about 20 to 85. Prior anti-PD-1, anti-PD-L1 or anti-CTLA-4 therapy was permitted, and checkpoint inhibitors had been received by under 50% of dose-escalation patients. Partial responses occurred in three dose-escalation patients, of whom one had hepatocellular carcinoma and two had cutaneous melanoma. Peripheral TCRbeta sequencing aimed to test whether ivuxolimab altered TCR sequence diversity and caused clonal T-cell expansion. The paper covers the monotherapy dose-escalation part of the phase I ivuxolimab trial, which included N ≈ 50 patients. Overall study outcomes, separate from this receptor: At doses of 0.1 to 3.0 mg/kg, clonal expansion of both CD4+ and CD8+ blood T cells was observed from baseline to week 6. Low levels of normalized T-cell clonal expansion were also seen in some patients who did not respond. Antigen specificity was not determined for the clonally expanded peripheral T cells. In partial responders in the 0.1-3.0 mg/kg groups, normalized peripheral clonal expansion was found to be among the lowest, especially among CD8+ T cells. On average, CD8+ T cells showed more expanded clones than CD4+ T cells after ivuxolimab.

The trial excluded patients who had a history of autoimmune disease or who were on systemic immunosuppression. Peripheral blood for TCR sequencing was drawn from every dose cohort at baseline, at cycle 4 day 1 and at cycle 7 day 1. The samples were taken from a phase I, first-in-human, multicenter, open-label dose-escalation trial of ivuxolimab. Adults with locally advanced or metastatic head and neck squamous cell, hepatocellular, melanoma or renal cell carcinoma were enrolled in the trial. Before TCR sequencing, CD4+ and CD8+ T cells were separately sorted from peripheral blood. Relative to germline, V is missing 4 bases and J is missing 1 base, with 6 bases of the junction outside any gene match. Per the germline V gene, SGHRS is the CDR1 and YFSETQ is the CDR2. Reading from cysteine to phenylalanine, the CDR3 counts 15 amino acids. Only the CDR3 DNA stays, 45 bases, in frame from base 1. Turning to this clone: Its antigen remains unidentified. Base qualities are missing; no much larger clone stands one base away.

For sequencing of the TCRbeta CDR3 region, genomic DNA was extracted from the sorted cells. TCRbeta CDR3 regions were sequenced using the immunoSEQ Assay. TCRdb stores this immuneACCESS table with in-frame sequences only. Part of the clones is absent; in the studies checked, under half of the shortfall reflects unresolved V genes, and no reason is known for the rest. This sample is represented by over 45,000 clones; approximately 82% of them were singletons. The top ten clonotypes cover approximately 4.5% of the sample. Recombination linked TRBV5-1 to TRBJ2-3; the junction holds 7 bases that match TRBD1. The receptor comes from an adult with an advanced solid tumor such as melanoma, head and neck, liver or kidney cancer. The sample here was CD4+ or CD8+ T cells sorted from blood, taken in a trial of the OX40 agonist ivuxolimab. The DNA reads as follows: TGCGCCAGCAGCCCCCGGGACAGCGGCACAGATACGCAGTATTTT. Translated, it gives CASSPRDSGTDTQYF.